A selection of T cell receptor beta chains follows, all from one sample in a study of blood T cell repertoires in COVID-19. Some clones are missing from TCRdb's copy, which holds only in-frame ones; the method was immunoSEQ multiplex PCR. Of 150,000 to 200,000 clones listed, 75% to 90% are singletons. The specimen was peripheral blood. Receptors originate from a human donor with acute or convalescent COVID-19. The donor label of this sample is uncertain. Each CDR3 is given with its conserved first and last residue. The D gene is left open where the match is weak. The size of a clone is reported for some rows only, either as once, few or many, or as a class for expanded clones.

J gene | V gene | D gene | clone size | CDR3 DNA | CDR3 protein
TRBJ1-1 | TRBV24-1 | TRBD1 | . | TGTGCCACCAGTGCAGGGGGATCGAACACTGAAGCTTTCTTT | CATSAGGSNTEAFF
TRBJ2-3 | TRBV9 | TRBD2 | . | TGTGCCAGCAGCCCCGGGGTAGCGGGGGGGCAAGATACGCAGTATTTT | CASSPGVAGGQDTQYF
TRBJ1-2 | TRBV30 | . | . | TGTGCCTGGAGTGTACAGGGAAAGTCGCCCCGGGGCTACACCTTC | CAWSVQGKSPRGYTF
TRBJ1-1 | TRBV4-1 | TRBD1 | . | TGCGCCAGCAGCCGGGACAGAATGAACACTGAAGCTTTCTTT | CASSRDRMNTEAFF
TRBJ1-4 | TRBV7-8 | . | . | TGTGCCAGCAGCCTAAGTTATGGAGAATCTGTTGAAAAACTGTTTTTT | CASSLSYGESVEKLFF
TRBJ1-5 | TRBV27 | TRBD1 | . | TGTGCCAGCAGCCTAACGGGACAGGCTGCGGGTCAGCCCCAGCATTTT | CASSLTGQAAGQPQHF
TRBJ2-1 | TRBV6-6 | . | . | TGTGCCAGCATCCCTCCCACAGGGTCCAATGAGCAGTTCTTC | CASIPPTGSNEQFF
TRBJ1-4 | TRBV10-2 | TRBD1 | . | TGCGCCAGCAGTGGGAGGTTCGGGGGACAGGGGGACGAAAAACTGTTTTTT | CASSGRFGGQGDEKLFF
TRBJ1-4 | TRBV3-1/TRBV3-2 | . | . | TGTGCCAGCAGCCAACCAGGGTCGTTCCGTGAAAAACTGTTTTTT | CASSQPGSFREKLFF
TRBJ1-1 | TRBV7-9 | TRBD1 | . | TGTGCCAGCAGCTTCGGTCAGGGGGCCCTTACTGAAGCTTTCTTT | CASSFGQGALTEAFF
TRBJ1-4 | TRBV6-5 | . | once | TGTGCCAGCAGTTACGGGGGCGGTAATGAAAAACTGTTTTTT | CASSYGGGNEKLFF
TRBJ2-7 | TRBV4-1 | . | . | TGCGCCAGCAGCCCCACCAGCGTTTACGAGCAGTACTTC | CASSPTSVYEQYF
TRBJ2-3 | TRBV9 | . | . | TGTGCCAGCAGCGTTCGGACACGGGGGTTAGCAGATACGCAGTATTTT | CASSVRTRGLADTQYF
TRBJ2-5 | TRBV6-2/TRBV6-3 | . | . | TGTGCCAGCAGTCTACTAGGATGGACCCAGTACTTC | CASSLLGWTQYF
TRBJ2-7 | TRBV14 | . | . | TGTGCCAGCAGCCAAGACTGGGTATCGAGGGAGCAGTACTTC | CASSQDWVSREQYF
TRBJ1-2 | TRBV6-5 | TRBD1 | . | TGTGCCAGCCGAACAGGGGTACTCTATGGCTACACCTTC | CASRTGVLYGYTF
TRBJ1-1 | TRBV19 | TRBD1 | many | TGTGCCACCCTCCTCGGGACAGGGGGGAACACTGAAGCTTTCTTT | CATLLGTGGNTEAFF